Listed below are T cell receptor beta chains from one sample, sequenced in a study of T cell repertoires in cytomegalovirus infection. TCRdb redid the calling of the reads with MiXCR, one entry per CDR3 protein. The sample yields some 320,000 distinct CDR3 sequences, more than 8% seen once. Sequenced: PBMCs. Every receptor here comes from a human donor in good health (CMV status not recorded). Some clones in this sample may be carry-over from other donors' samples. The CDR3 runs from the conserved cysteine through the conserved F or W. Fields, in order: V gene, clone size, D gene, J gene, CDR3 DNA, CDR3 protein. A D gene is named only where the DNA matches it firmly. The size of a clone is reported for some rows only, either as once, few or many, or as a class for expanded clones.

TRBV7-2,many,NA,TRBJ2-7,TGTGCCAGCAGCCTATGGACAGCCCCTACCTACGAGCAGTACTTC,CASSLWTAPTYEQYF
TRBV9,few,NA,TRBJ2-3,TGTGCCAGCAGCGTAGCGTGGGGTTCGGATACGCAGTATTTT,CASSVAWGSDTQYF
TRBV20-1,few,NA,TRBJ2-7,TGCAGTGTCCCGGGGAACTCCTACGAGCAGTACTTC,CSVPGNSYEQYF
TRBV28,many,TRBD1,TRBJ2-2,TGTGCCAGCAAAACTCACTCCGTGAGACAGGGGAACGGGGAGCTGTTTTTT,CASKTHSVRQGNGELFF
TRBV7-2,many,NA,TRBJ2-3,TGTGCCAGCAGCTTAGCCCCGGGAGTGAGGGCAGATACGCAGTATTTT,CASSLAPGVRADTQYF
TRBV27,NA,TRBD1,TRBJ2-1,TGTGCCAGCAGTTTATCGACAGGGTCCGATGAGCAGTTCTTC,CASSLSTGSDEQFF
TRBV2,NA,NA,TRBJ2-1,TGTGCCAGCAGGATCCGGGACATTACAATGGAGCAGTTCTTC,CASRIRDITMEQFF
TRBV25-1,NA,NA,TRBJ2-7,TGTGCCAGCAGTGAAGGGGTGAGGAACGAGCAGTACTTC,CASSEGVRNEQYF
TRBV24-1,few,NA,TRBJ2-7,TGTGCCACCAGCGAGACCCCTGATTCCTACGAGCAGTACTTC,CATSETPDSYEQYF
TRBV4-1,few,NA,TRBJ1-4,TGCGCCAGCAGCCAAGACTACACAACTAATGAAAAACTGTTTTTT,CASSQDYTTNEKLFF
TRBV7-3,NA,TRBD2,TRBJ2-2,TGTGCCAGCACACTAGCGGGCGCGAACACCGGGGAGCTGTTTTTT,CASTLAGANTGELFF
TRBV6-5,NA,TRBD2,TRBJ2-1,TGTGCCAGCAGTTTGCAAGCGGGAGGCAGCTACAATGAGCAGTTCTTC,CASSLQAGGSYNEQFF
TRBV28,many,NA,TRBJ1-5,TGTGCCAGCAGTTTAATAAGGGCGCCAGGCAATCAGCCCCAGCATTTT,CASSLIRAPGNQPQHF
TRBV12-3/TRBV12-4,few,NA,TRBJ2-1,TGTGCCAGCAGTTTTCAAGAGAGCGGTGAGCAGTTCTTC,CASSFQESGEQFF
TRBV7-2,few,NA,TRBJ2-5,TGTGCCAGCAGCCCCCTGCGGGTGGCGGAGACCCAGTACTTC,CASSPLRVAETQYF
TRBV7-4,few,TRBD2,TRBJ2-7,TGTGCCAGCACCACGACTAGCGGGTTCTCCTACGAGCAGTACTTC,CASTTTSGFSYEQYF
TRBV7-8,many,TRBD2,TRBJ2-1,TGTGCCAGCAGCCTTCTTAGCGGGGACTACAATGAGCAGTTCTTC,CASSLLSGDYNEQFF
TRBV12-3/TRBV12-4,many,TRBD1,TRBJ2-6,TGTGCCAGCAGTTTCGGACAGGTGGGGTGGGGTGGGGCCAACGTCCTGACTTTC,CASSFGQVGWGGANVLTF
TRBV28,few,TRBD1,TRBJ2-3,TGTGCCAGCAGTCCGGGTGGGGGACAGGGGTATACGCAGTATTTT,CASSPGGGQGYTQYF
TRBV12-3/TRBV12-4,NA,NA,TRBJ1-5,TGTGCCAGCAGTTTTCAGGGGTCTCAACAGCCCCAGCATTTT,CASSFQGSQQPQHF
TRBV19,many,TRBD1,TRBJ2-4,TGTGCCAGTAGTATTGAACCGGGACAGGGAAGGAACATTCAGTACTTC,CASSIEPGQGRNIQYF
TRBV7-8,NA,NA,TRBJ1-2,TGTGCCAGCAGCGTCAGGGAGAACTATGGCTACACCTTC,CASSVRENYGYTF
TRBV15,many,NA,TRBJ1-1,TGTGCCACCAGCAGAGATCCGACATTCGAAGCTTTCTTT,CATSRDPTFEAFF
TRBV20-1,few,NA,TRBJ1-2,TGCAGTGCTGATTCGGACCTATATGGCTACACCTTC,CSADSDLYGYTF
TRBV24-1,NA,TRBD1,TRBJ2-1,TGTGCCACCAGTGATGCCGGGACAGGGTTTAATGAGCAGTTCTTC,CATSDAGTGFNEQFF
TRBV6-2/TRBV6-3,NA,NA,TRBJ1-2,TGTGCCAGCAGTTACTCGTTCAGGGCCAACTATGGCTACACCTTC,CASSYSFRANYGYTF
TRBV4-3,NA,NA,TRBJ2-2,TGCGCCAGCAGCCAAGATTTGGGGTCCGGGGAGCTGTTTTTT,CASSQDLGSGELFF
TRBV7-9,NA,NA,TRBJ1-1,TGTGCCAGCAGCTACGGGGCTATTGAAGCTTTCTTT,CASSYGAIEAFF
TRBV4-3,many,NA,TRBJ1-4,TGCGCCAGCAGCCAAACGGGCAGGGGAGAAAAACTGTTTTTT,CASSQTGRGEKLFF
TRBV7-2,many,TRBD2,TRBJ2-7,TGTGCCAGCAGCCTCAGGGGGACTAGCGGGACCCCTTACTACGAGCAGTACTTC,CASSLRGTSGTPYYEQYF
TRBV12-3/TRBV12-4,NA,NA,TRBJ2-3,TGTGCCAGCAGACTTCCCGGGGCAGATACGCAGTATTTT,CASRLPGADTQYF
TRBV15,NA,TRBD1,TRBJ1-2,TGTGCCACCAGCAGAGATTGGCCAGGACAGGGCTATGGCTACACCTTC,CATSRDWPGQGYGYTF
TRBV3-1,few,NA,TRBJ1-3,TGTGCCAGCAGCCGAGGTGGATCCCTAGGGACTGGAAACACCATATATTTT,CASSRGGSLGTGNTIYF
TRBV20-1,NA,TRBD1,TRBJ2-7,TGCAGTGCTACGAAAAAGGGACAGGGGGCGACCTTCCTCTACGAGCAGTACTTC,CSATKKGQGATFLYEQYF
TRBV5-6,few,NA,TRBJ2-6,TGTGCCAGCAGCCCCTGGGGGAGCTCTGGGGCCAACGTCCTGACTTTC,CASSPWGSSGANVLTF
TRBV12-3/TRBV12-4,many,NA,TRBJ2-5,TGTGCCAGCAGTACCTCGGTAGCCCCGTTCCAGACCCAGTACTTC,CASSTSVAPFQTQYF
TRBV7-2,many,NA,TRBJ2-5,TGTGCCAGCAGACCACTAGCCCAAGAGACCCAGTACTTC,CASRPLAQETQYF
TRBV6-6,NA,TRBD1,TRBJ2-1,TGTGCCAGCAGTTACTCCGCTGCAGGGGGAAATGAGCAGTTCTTC,CASSYSAAGGNEQFF
TRBV11-2,few,TRBD2,TRBJ2-1,TGTGCCAGCAGCATGAGCGGGAGTAACTACAATGAGCAGTTCTTC,CASSMSGSNYNEQFF
TRBV5-1,NA,TRBD2,TRBJ2-3,TGCGCCAGCAGCTTGGGATTGAGCGGGGGGGCCTCAGATACGCAGTATTTT,CASSLGLSGGASDTQYF
TRBV6-1,few,TRBD1,TRBJ2-7,TGTGCCACCAGAGGACAGGGAGCCTACGAGCAGTACTTC,CATRGQGAYEQYF
TRBV7-2,many,TRBD2,TRBJ2-7,TGTGCCAGCAGCTCCTCGACTAGCGGGGGGTGGAACGGCTACGAGCAGTACTTC,CASSSSTSGGWNGYEQYF
TRBV20-1,few,NA,TRBJ2-2,TGCAGTGCTACGGCCAGGGCGACGAACACCGGGGAGCTGTTTTTT,CSATARATNTGELFF
TRBV7-2,NA,TRBD2,TRBJ2-2,TGTGCCAGCAGCATATCAGCGGGGGGGGAGCTGTTTTTT,CASSISAGGELFF
TRBV7-9,few,NA,TRBJ2-1,TGTGCCAGCAGCTTCACAGAGGGTGGGGGACAAGGGCCCTCCAGCTCCTACAATGAGCAGTTCTTC,CASSFTEGGGQGPSSSYNEQFF
TRBV7-9,many,NA,TRBJ2-1,TGTGCCAGCAGCGCCCGGGTGAGGGGCAATGAGCAGTTCTTC,CASSARVRGNEQFF
TRBV11-1,NA,TRBD2,TRBJ2-3,TGTGCCAGCAGCTATGGGACTAGCGGCACAGATACGCAGTGTTTT,CASSYGTSGTDTQCF
TRBV25-1,NA,NA,TRBJ2-1,TGTGCCAGCAGTGAATCAGGGGCCAGGGACAATGAGCAGTTCTTC,CASSESGARDNEQFF
TRBV7-9,few,NA,TRBJ1-4,TGTGCCAGCAGCTTAGTAGGGTCAGAAGAAAAACTGTTTTTT,CASSLVGSEEKLFF
TRBV7-2,many,NA,TRBJ1-1,TGTGCCAGCAGCTCCTACAGGGTTCGTGACACTGAAGCTTTCTTT,CASSSYRVRDTEAFF
TRBV12-3/TRBV12-4,few,TRBD1,TRBJ2-1,TGTGCCAGCAGACGCTTTGGGGTAAACCAGGGGGCGGGTGAGCAGTTCTTC,CASRRFGVNQGAGEQFF
TRBV18,few,NA,TRBJ1-5,TGTGCCAGCTCGGACGGCCGTGACCAGCATTTT,CASSDGRDQHF
TRBV19,NA,TRBD1,TRBJ1-1,TGTGCCAGTAGTGGCCTGCAGGGGGGCACTGAAGCTTTCTTT,CASSGLQGGTEAFF
TRBV27,many,NA,TRBJ2-1,TGTGCCAGCAGTCCCCTGAGGCATAGTCACAATGAGCAGTTCTTC,CASSPLRHSHNEQFF
TRBV6-5,many,NA,TRBJ2-7,TGTGCCAGCAGCCTGAGGGACCCGCCTACCTACGAGCAGTACTTC,CASSLRDPPTYEQYF
TRBV19,many,TRBD1,TRBJ2-1,TGTGCCAGTAGTATGAAACAGGGGGTAAACAATGAGCAGTTCTTC,CASSMKQGVNNEQFF
TRBV11-2,many,NA,TRBJ2-7,TGTGCCAGCAGCCAGGATGGGGGGACCTACGAGCAGTACTTC,CASSQDGGTYEQYF
TRBV28,many,NA,TRBJ1-1,TGTGCCAGCAGTATACACGCGCTACACCTTTTTGGCACTGAAGCTTTCTTT,CASSIHALHLFGTEAFF
TRBV28,many,NA,TRBJ2-1,TGTGCCAGCGGCCCCACACGGGGGCCTAAATACAATGAGCAGTTCTTC,CASGPTRGPKYNEQFF